This TCR beta chain was observed in a study of blood T cell repertoires in COVID-19. Across the whole study: Spain, Italy and the United States supplied samples that represented acute and convalescent COVID-19. PBMCs, B-cell-depleted T cells, or T cells provided the cDNA or gDNA that made up the material.

Some clones are missing from TCRdb's copy, which holds only in-frame ones; the method was immunoSEQ multiplex PCR. The sample lists tens of thousands of clones, 65% to 90% occurring once. This CDR3 has 16 residues. The V gene's germline CDR1 is KGHSH and CDR2 LQKENI. The germline V and J ends were trimmed by 5 bases and 2 bases, with 19 bases remaining between them. This receptor was obtained from a human donor in a cohort sampled during active COVID-19. The V gene is TRBV18, the J gene TRBJ2-7; D is possibly TRBD2 (6 bases). The sequenced sample was peripheral blood. The CDR3 DNA is TGTGCCAGCTCAAAAACCGTGGCTAGCGAGGCCTACGAGCAGTACTTC. This gives the protein CASSKTVASEAYEQYF.